The rows below give T cell receptor beta chains drawn from one sample of a study of blood T cell repertoires in COVID-19. Only in-frame clones appear in the TCRdb table, and some are missing; sequencing was by immunoSEQ multiplex PCR. In the table there are about 34,000 clones, roughly 88% of which are singletons. Material for sequencing was peripheral blood. Source of these receptors: a man aged 55 to 69 with active COVID-19. Both conserved end residues are trimmed from each CDR3. Size is stated for part of the rows, as once, few or many counts, or as a class when the clone is expanded.

>TRBJ2-3|TRBV18|.
ASSATGWGDTQY
>TRBJ2-2|TRBV6-5|.
ASSRGLAGAGELF
>TRBJ2-7|TRBV4-1|.
ASSQDLGPREQY
>TRBJ1-2|TRBV7-9|.
ASSLGQESYT
>TRBJ2-3|TRBV7-6|.
ASSFNRGEDTQY
>TRBJ2-1|TRBV27|few
ASSSDTRSYNEQF
>TRBJ2-1|TRBV5-4|.
ASSSSRDRGRIEQF
>TRBJ1-5|TRBV27|.
ASSLEGGTSTQH
>TRBJ2-6|TRBV27|.
ASSSGQTGANVLT
>TRBJ2-3|TRBV5-4|.
ASSLFLAGSTDTQY
>TRBJ1-1|TRBV5-1|.
ASSAGTGGTEAF
>TRBJ1-4|TRBV5-1|once
ASSLAGGTHEKLF
>TRBJ2-5|TRBV4-2|.
ASSRALSGETQY
>TRBJ2-1|TRBV6-5|once
ASSYSRVYNEQF
>TRBJ2-2|TRBV20-1|.
SVGDTGELF
>TRBJ2-7|TRBV30|.
ALGRIIAYEQY
>TRBJ2-7|TRBV11-3|.
ASSRDPREQY
>TRBJ2-7|TRBV20-1|.
SASSMGQFQEQY
>TRBJ2-1|TRBV2|.
ASRWGQGSNNEQF
>TRBJ1-1|TRBV18|.
ASSPLGRGNTEAF
>TRBJ1-6|TRBV27|once
ASSPGHGVGNSPLH
>TRBJ2-1|TRBV27|once
ASSLVWGGRGNEQF
>TRBJ2-5|TRBV6-6|.
ASSYPQGAGETQY
>TRBJ2-1|TRBV7-2|once
ASSLPPLLGQF
>TRBJ2-7|TRBV4-2|.
ASSQVGGREGRRNEQY
>TRBJ2-5|TRBV19|.
ASSIAGRAGQETQY
>TRBJ2-7|TRBV7-2|.
ASSPRGRLAGGPFSEQY
>TRBJ1-4|TRBV5-1|.
ASSLDGGYATNEKLF
>TRBJ2-5|TRBV15|.
ATSRDIWTQY
>TRBJ2-3|TRBV5-4|.
ASSLGGLAGGSDTQY
>TRBJ2-1|TRBV20-1|.
SARPGEEQF
>TRBJ2-3|TRBV4-1|.
ASSQDTGLSTDTQY
>TRBJ1-1|TRBV5-1|few
ASSRGQGGGTEAF
>TRBJ1-2|TRBV5-1|.
ASSLGQGLGGYT
>TRBJ1-2|TRBV18|.
ASSPVDRRNYGYT